A single sample gave rise to the 30 T cell receptor beta chains below, sequenced in a study of cytomegalovirus exposure and HLA in healthy donors. The PCR made use of 60 Vbeta and 13 Jbeta primers. Some clones are missing from TCRdb's copy, which holds only in-frame ones; the method was immunoSEQ multiplex PCR. Altogether 110,000 to 150,000 clones are present, 75% to 90% being singletons, with the ten largest covering 1.2%. The material sequenced was PBMCs. These receptors were taken from a female donor in good health and CMV-seronegative.

V gene TRBV10-3 combines with J gene TRBJ1-3, with TRBD1 as a possible D gene (5 bases). V was clipped by 3 bases and J by 1 base, with 13 bases between them. The CDR3 loop spans 16 amino acids. Germline loops: CDR1 ENHRY, CDR2 SYGVKD. CDR3 region: CAISDRAAGSGNTIYF. Written as DNA, the CDR3 is TGTGCCATCAGTGATAGGGCAGCAGGGTCTGGAAACACCATATATTTT.

The chain recombines TRBV6-6 with TRBJ2-7; 8 positions agree with TRBD1. After removal of 0 bases from V and 2 bases from J, the junction contained 3 bases not matched to a gene. CDR3 length: 15 amino acids. Germline lookup yields CDR1 MNHNY and CDR2 SVGAGI (reference sequence). The CDR3 spells CASSYSTGAPYEQYF. CDR3 sequence (DNA): TGTGCCAGCAGTTACTCGACAGGGGCGCCCTACGAGCAGTACTTC.

The rearrangement joins TRBV5-1 to TRBJ2-5; D unclear. This CDR3 region has 14 residues. In germline, CDR1 is SGHRS, CDR2 YFSETQ. V shed 4 bases and J shed 5 bases, with 15 bases lying between them. The CDR3 DNA reads TGCGCCAGCAGCGACCAAGGCGGTGGGGAGACCCAGTACTTC. It yields the protein CASSDQGGGETQYF.

The rearrangement joins TRBV5-1 to TRBJ2-2; 10 bases match TRBD1. The CDR3 is 16 residues long. The germline CDR1 and CDR2 sequences are SGHRS and YFSETQ. The V and J ends lost 4 bases and 4 bases, in that order; junction bases with no gene match: 7. CDR3 protein: CASSNLDRGGTGELFF. The CDR3 region has the DNA TGCGCCAGCAGCAACTTGGACAGGGGGGGCACCGGGGAGCTGTTTTTT.

The rearrangement uses TRBV7-7 and TRBJ1-4; 8 nucleotides match TRBD1. Germline loops: CDR1 SSHAT, CDR2 FNYEAQ (reference sequence). V shed 3 bases, J shed 3 bases, and the junction held 3 bases outside the gene matches. The CDR3 is 15 residues long. The CDR3: CASSLGTGSNEKLFF. The CDR3 bases are TGTGCCAGCAGCTTGGGGACAGGCTCTAATGAAAAACTGTTTTTT.

This clone was detected only once. The rearrangement uses TRBV6-1 and TRBJ2-7, with 8 bases lining up with TRBD1. Germline trimming cut 7 bases from V and 4 bases from J; bases unmatched to any gene: 9. Germline CDR1 MNHNS, CDR2 SASEGT. The CDR3 runs 14 residues. This CDR3 is CASIYGQGGYEQYF. Here the CDR3 DNA reads TGTGCCAGCATTTACGGACAGGGAGGATACGAGCAGTACTTC.

The genes are TRBV29-1 and TRBJ2-3, with D tentatively TRBD2 (7 bases). There are 16 residues in the CDR3. The V end was cut by 1 base, the J end by 0 bases, with 14 bases between. Germline CDR1 and CDR2: SQVTM and ANQGSEA. The CDR3 nucleotides read TGCAGCGTTGAAGGAGGGGGGAGGGTTAGCACAGATACGCAGTATTTT. Translation: CSVEGGGRVSTDTQYF.

The V gene is TRBV4-1, the J gene TRBJ1-2; 7 bases align to TRBD1. CDR1 is MGHRA and CDR2 is YSYEKL in the germline V gene. V trimming: 4 bases; J trimming: 4 bases; junction bases outside the gene matches: 12. This CDR3 region has 16 residues. DNA for the CDR3: TGCGCCAGCAGCCGGAGCGTCCCTACAGGGGTCTATGGCTACACCTTC. Protein sequence: CASSRSVPTGVYGYTF.

In its sample, this clone was seen a few times. The chain combines TRBV6-6 with TRBJ1-1; TRBD1 aligns across 8 bases. The J segment lost 1 base and the V segment lost 5 bases, leaving 3 bases of the junction unmatched. The germline V gene has CDR1 MNHNY and CDR2 SVGAGI (reference sequence). The CDR3 has 14 residues. The CDR3 reads CASSPGTGNTEAFF. The CDR3 DNA reads as TGTGCCAGCAGTCCCGGGACAGGGAACACTGAAGCTTTCTTT.

The rearrangement joins TRBV4-2 to TRBJ2-3; TRBD2 aligns across 7 bases. Looked up from germline, CDR1 is LGHNA and CDR2 is YNFKEQ. V shed 8 bases, J shed 8 bases, and the junction held 4 bases outside the gene matches. The CDR3 is 11 residues long. CDR3 loop: CASPPGGTQYF. The CDR3 bases are TGTGCCAGCCCCCCGGGGGGTACGCAGTATTTT.

The chain uses TRBV6-6 and TRBJ2-5, with 8 positions matching TRBD2. The CDR3 runs 14 residues. Trimming cost V 5 bases and J 1 base; bases outside gene matches: 3. Germline loops: CDR1 MNHNY, CDR2 SVGAGI (reference sequence). The CDR3 spells CASSTAGGQETQYF. The CDR3 nucleotides are TGTGCCAGCAGTACGGCGGGGGGCCAAGAGACCCAGTACTTC.

The genes are TRBV27 and TRBJ1-5; 11 bases are a match to TRBD1. V gave up 5 bases and J gave up 3 bases; unmatched junction bases: 9. This CDR3 comprises 17 residues. Germline V gene sequence: CDR1 MNHEY, CDR2 SMNVEV (reference sequence). The CDR3 coding sequence is TGTGCCAGCAGTAACGGGGACAGGGGGTCCCCCAATCAGCCCCAGCATTTT. Translation: CASSNGDRGSPNQPQHF.

J is TRBJ1-1 and V is TRBV28; 8 bases fit TRBD1. Looked up from germline, CDR1 is MDHEN and CDR2 is SYDVKM. This CDR3 spans 13 amino acids. V lost 7 bases and J lost 8; bases outside the gene matches: 9. The CDR3 sequence: CASTLTGAAEAFF. The CDR3 DNA reads as TGTGCCAGCACCCTGACAGGGGCTGCGGAAGCTTTCTTT.

The V gene is TRBV13, the J gene TRBJ2-7, with D perhaps TRBD2 (5 bases). This CDR3 spans 18 amino acids. Trimming pared 2 bases from V and 0 bases from J, leaving 20 bases between. From germline, CDR1 is PRHDT and CDR2 FYEKMQ (reference sequence). CDR3: CASSLLLGRTYSSYEQYF. Here the CDR3 DNA reads TGTGCCAGCAGCTTATTGTTGGGAAGGACTTACAGCTCCTACGAGCAGTACTTC.

The chain recombines TRBV7-9 with TRBJ2-7; D might be TRBD1 (7 bases). Trimming took off 5 bases at V and 6 bases at J, with 17 bases between the two ends. CDR1 is SEHNR and CDR2 is FQNEAQ in the germline V gene (reference sequence). The CDR3 extends over 14 amino acids. CDR3 DNA sequence: TGTGCCAGCAGCCCCCCCCAGGGGGGTAGCGAGCAGTACTTC. This sequence encodes CASSPPQGGSEQYF.

This chain links TRBV5-6 with TRBJ2-7, with a possible D match to TRBD2 (6 bases). Germline V CDR1 and CDR2: SGHDT, YYEEEE. The V and J ends lost 0 bases and 5 bases respectively, with 15 bases between them. This CDR3 contains 15 residues. The CDR3 loop reads CASSLGGVLGHEQYF. The CDR3 DNA sequence: TGTGCCAGCAGCTTGGGGGGGGTACTAGGACACGAGCAGTACTTC.

The gene calls are TRBV6-5 and TRBJ2-3, with TRBD2 matching over 13 bases. V lost 6 bases to trimming and J lost 4 bases; unmatched junction nucleotides: 4. Germline V gene sequence: CDR1 MNHEY, CDR2 SVGAGI. The CDR3 has 15 amino acids. The CDR3 is CASRRTSGSADTQYF. DNA for the CDR3: TGTGCCAGCAGGAGGACTAGCGGGAGCGCAGATACGCAGTATTTT.

The chain links TRBV7-3 to TRBJ2-3; 7 positions match TRBD2. The V segment lost 3 bases and the J segment 6 bases; nucleotides outside the gene matches: 3. Per the germline V gene, CDR1 is SGHTA and CDR2 is FQGTGA. The CDR3 covers 13 residues. Here the CDR3 DNA reads TGTGCCAGCAGCTTTGGGGACTACGATACGCAGTATTTT. Amino acid sequence: CASSFGDYDTQYF. Together with reference TRBV7-3 and TRBJ2-3, the CDR3 gives the full variable domain: GAGVSQTPSNKVTEKGKYVELRCDPISGHTALYWYRQSLGQGPEFLIYFQGTGAADDSGLPNDRFFAVRPEGSVSTLKIQRTERGDSAVYLCASSFGDYDTQYFGPGTRLTVL.

This clone was detected a few times. The chain joins TRBV5-6 to TRBJ2-1; possible D gene TRBD1, 5 bases. V lost 0 bases to trimming and J lost 0 bases, with 13 bases between them. The germline V gene encodes CDR1 SGHDT and CDR2 YYEEEE. This CDR3 is 17 amino acids long. Here the CDR3 DNA reads TGTGCCAGCAGCTTGGATCAGGGCCAACTCTCCTACAATGAGCAGTTCTTC. Protein: CASSLDQGQLSYNEQFF.

This chain connects TRBV5-1 to TRBJ2-5; a weak D match, TRBD2 (5 bases). The J call may be faulty, since TRBJ2-7 better matches the DNA end. Germline V gene data show CDR1 as SGHRS and CDR2 as YFSETQ. The CDR3 length is 13 residues. CDR3 protein: CASRPEGSYEQYF. CDR3 DNA sequence: TGCGCCAGCAGGCCCGAGGGTTCCTACGAGCAGTACTTC.

The chain has TRBV5-1 and TRBJ2-7; D not certain. Germline values: CDR1 SGHRS, CDR2 YFSETQ. This CDR3 comprises 15 residues. Between the trimmed V and J ends, which lost 0 bases and 0 bases, there was a span of 10 bases. CDR3 residues: CASSLGSVASYEQYF. The DNA of the CDR3 is TGCGCCAGCAGCTTGGGGTCGGTCGCCTCCTACGAGCAGTACTTC. The variable domain in full, with the rest retrieved from reference TRBV5-1 and TRBJ2-7, is KAGVTQTPRYLIKTRGQQVTLSCSPISGHRSVSWYQQTPGQGLQFLFEYFSETQRNKGNFPGRFSGRQFSNSRSEMNVSTLELGDSALYLCASSLGSVASYEQYFGPGTRLTVT.

V usage is TRBV18 and J usage is TRBJ2-5, with a weak D call TRBD1 (5 bases). The CDR3 covers 14 residues. Trimming took 3 bases from V and 2 from J, leaving 10 bases between them. Germline CDR1 and CDR2: KGHSH and LQKENI. The CDR3 nucleotides read TGTGCCAGCTCACCCAATCAGGGACAAGAGACCCAGTACTTC. Translated, it gives CASSPNQGQETQYF. The entire variable domain, with the rest obtained from reference TRBV18 and TRBJ2-5, is as follows: NAGVMQNPRHLVRRRGQEARLRCSPMKGHSHVYWYRQLPEEGLKFMVYLQKENIIDESGMPKERFSAEFPKEGPSILRIQQVVRGDSAAYFCASSPNQGQETQYFGPGTRLLVL.

A note on this clone: One end of the junction fails to match germline, which may point to a read error. V is TRBV18 and J is TRBJ1-1; D possibly corresponds to TRBD1 (6 bases). CDR3 size: 14 residues. The germline CDR1 and CDR2 sequences are KGHSH and LQKENI. The CDR3 protein is CASSPGGMNTKAFF. In nucleotides, the CDR3 is TGTGCCAGCTCACCAGGGGGCATGAACACTAAAGCTTTCTTT.

The CDR3 protein is CASSVAGTPYEQYF. For the CDR3, the DNA is TGTGCCAGCAGCGTAGCGGGGACACCCTACGAGCAGTACTTC. The chain has TRBV9 and TRBJ2-7; D perhaps matches TRBD1 (6 bases). Germline V gives CDR1 SGDLS, CDR2 YYNGEE. Trimming shortened V by 0 bases and J by 2 bases, and 9 bases separated the two germline ends. This CDR3 region has 14 residues.

The chain carries TRBV30 and TRBJ2-5; D possibly corresponds to TRBD2 (6 bases). Germline values: CDR1 GTSNPN, CDR2 SVGIG (reference sequence). There are 14 residues in the CDR3. V was trimmed by 0 bases and J by 9 bases, leaving 17 bases between them. The CDR3 sequence is CAWSVRGAETAQYF. The CDR3 DNA reads as TGTGCCTGGAGTGTACGCGGGGCCGAAACGGCCCAGTACTTC.

The rearrangement joins TRBV2 to TRBJ2-3, with TRBD2 matching over 7 bases. The V gene's germline CDR1 is SNHLY and CDR2 FYNNEI. The CDR3 contains 14 residues. J was trimmed by 2 bases and V by 9 bases; bases with no gene match: 8. The CDR3 nucleotides read TGTGCCAGTTGGGAGGGAGGCCTCACAGATACGCAGTATTTT. This sequence encodes CASWEGGLTDTQYF.

V gene TRBV6-5 combines with J gene TRBJ2-7; the match to TRBD2 covers 10 bases. Unmatched junction bases numbered 10, after V lost 5 bases and J lost 6 bases. Germline V gives CDR1 MNHEY, CDR2 SVGAGI. This CDR3 is 15 amino acids long. The CDR3 sequence is CASSPPGVAGGEQYF. CDR3 coding DNA: TGTGCCAGCAGTCCGCCCGGGGTAGCGGGAGGCGAGCAGTACTTC.

The V gene is TRBV27, the J gene TRBJ2-7; perhaps TRBD1 as D (6 bases). The CDR3 is made up of 15 amino acids. V was shortened by 3 bases and J by 3 bases, with 15 bases between the two germline ends. The germline CDR1 and CDR2 sequences are MNHEY and SMNVEV (reference sequence). The CDR3 nucleotides are TGTGCCAGCAGTTTCCTATTGGGGGCCGGCTACGAGCAGTACTTC. The encoded protein is CASSFLLGAGYEQYF.

V is TRBV7-9 and J is TRBJ2-7; D not certain. The CDR3 is 12 residues long. CDR1 SEHNR and CDR2 FQNEAQ come from the germline V gene (reference sequence). V dropped 4 bases and J dropped 3 bases, with 7 bases sitting between them. CDR3: CASSSYSYEQYF. The DNA of the CDR3 is TGTGCCAGCAGCTCATACAGCTACGAGCAGTACTTC.

The V and J genes are TRBV7-9 and TRBJ1-2; D ambiguous. Germline V gene lookup returns CDR1 SEHNR and CDR2 FQNEAQ (reference sequence). There are 14 residues in the CDR3. V was shortened by 5 bases and J by 3 bases, with 13 bases between the two germline ends. The CDR3 protein is CASSIRDIDYGYTF. CDR3 nucleotides: TGTGCCAGCAGCATCCGGGATATTGACTATGGCTACACCTTC.